This TCR beta chain was obtained from a study of T cells after yellow fever vaccination. Study summary: Libraries from low-cell-number fractions were prepared with the SMART-Seq v4 Ultra Low Input RNA kit.

The CDR3 runs to 15 residues. The V gene's germline CDR1 is SGHVS and CDR2 FNYEAQ. Trimming shortened V by 1 base and J by 8 bases, and 15 bases separated the two germline ends. Broader study findings: From the bulk population, abundant clonotypes could contaminate and appear within FACS-sorted repertoires. Re-detected after boosting: most primary clones, 96% of CD4 and roughly 88% of CD8.

TCR cDNA, made by 5'RACE template switching, carried an added universal primer site and UMIs. TCRdb re-analysed the 5' RACE reads in MiXCR, keeping a single row per CDR3 protein. The sample yields under 30,000 distinct CDR3 sequences, over 4.5% seen once. This clonotype was found many times. Its antigen is not identified. The chain has TRBV7-6 and TRBJ2-1, with D maybe TRBD1 (6 bases). The source was CD8+ T cells sorted from PBMCs, collected 10 days after the yellow fever booster vaccination. This clonotype was sampled from a young man who received the YFV17D yellow fever vaccine. The CDR3 nucleotides read TGTGCCAGCAGCTTAGAGGGCAGGGGATTCTATGAGCAGTTCTTC. Residues: CASSLEGRGFYEQFF.